This TCR beta chain was observed in a study of long-term antiretroviral therapy in people with HIV. Study-wide results and caveats: No data on ART adherence, viral resistance or therapy changes.

This clone occurred a few times. Its specificity is not known. The run of the v3.0 immunoSEQ assay was at survey level. The protocol was immunoSEQ multiplex PCR, while the TCRdb copy is restricted to in-frame clones and leaves out a portion. The sample contains 15,000 to 20,000 clones, roughly four fifths of which appear only once. This sequence was found in a man in his forties with HIV. The sequencing used unsorted PBMCs, collected just before starting antiretroviral therapy.

The CDR3 bases are TGTGCCATCAGTGAGTCCGGGACACCCGATGGCTACACCTTC. Translation gives CAISESGTPDGYTF. The V and J genes are TRBV10-3 and TRBJ1-2, with D possibly TRBD1 on 6 matching bases. V shed 0 bases and J shed 6 bases, with 11 bases lying between them. This CDR3 is built from 14 residues. From germline, CDR1 is ENHRY and CDR2 SYGVKD.